These T cell receptor beta chains were read from a single sample in a study of identical twins. From the 5' RACE reads, TCRdb called clonotypes with MiXCR, one entry per CDR3 protein. Of roughly 250,000 distinct CDR3 sequences in the sample, over 11% were seen once. The sample comprised memory (CD45RO+) T cells sorted from blood. The receptors here all came from a young woman in good health. Each CDR3 is given with its conserved first and last residue. D genes are given only for firm matches. A clone size is listed for some rows: how often the clone was seen (once, few, many), or a class if it is expanded.

J gene	D gene	clone size	V gene	CDR3 DNA	CDR3 protein
TRBJ2-3	TRBD1	NA	TRBV29-1	TGCAGCGTCCAAACTACTCTCATGACAGGGATCCATACAGATACGCAGTATTTT	CSVQTTLMTGIHTDTQYF
TRBJ2-7	NA	NA	TRBV20-1	TGCAGTGCACCGGGACGACCTACCTCCTACGAGCAGTACTTC	CSAPGRPTSYEQYF
TRBJ1-2	TRBD1	few	TRBV15	TGTGCCACCAGCAGGGACGGAACAGGGGCTGAGCTCTACACCTTC	CATSRDGTGAELYTF
TRBJ2-5	NA	few	TRBV9	TGTGCCAGCAGCGTGAGAGGGGTTGGGGGAGTAGAAGAGACCCAGTACTTC	CASSVRGVGGVEETQYF
TRBJ2-7	TRBD2	NA	TRBV19	TGTGCCAGTAGTACCTCTCTAGCGGGAGTCTCCCACGAGCAGTACTTC	CASSTSLAGVSHEQYF
TRBJ2-7	NA	NA	TRBV2	TGTGCCAGCATCTCGAGGGAGTTGGCGTACTTC	CASISRELAYF
TRBJ2-2	NA	NA	TRBV11-2	TGTGCCAGCAGCTCATACAGGGCCGGGGAGCTGTTTTTT	CASSSYRAGELFF
TRBJ2-3	NA	many	TRBV28	TGTGCCAGCAGTTTCTCCGAGCGTAGCACAGATACGCAGTATTTT	CASSFSERSTDTQYF
TRBJ2-1	TRBD2	NA	TRBV5-6	TGTGCCAGCAGTCCGATGAGGAGGACTAGCGGAACTAATGAGCAGTTCTTC	CASSPMRRTSGTNEQFF
TRBJ2-1	NA	NA	TRBV11-3	TGTGCCAGCAGCTTAGGGGGCCCTAACCACAATGAGCAGTTCTTC	CASSLGGPNHNEQFF
TRBJ2-1	NA	few	TRBV11-1	TGTGCCAGCAGCCCGGGGGCGCTGGCGGGTCCTAGGGCCTACAATGAGCAGTTCTTC	CASSPGALAGPRAYNEQFF
TRBJ2-3	NA	NA	TRBV12-3/TRBV12-4	TGTGCCAGCAGTTTGGGCCCCAGGGCCACAGATACGCAGTATTTT	CASSLGPRATDTQYF
TRBJ2-1	TRBD2	NA	TRBV2	TGTGCCAGCAGCGGACTAGCGGGAGGGGGTAATCTTGGGGTACAGTTCTTC	CASSGLAGGGNLGVQFF
TRBJ2-3	NA	few	TRBV5-1	TGCGCCAGCAGCTTCGACCCCCAGGGCGGCACAGATACGCAGTATTTT	CASSFDPQGGTDTQYF
TRBJ2-3	TRBD2	many	TRBV7-8	TGTGCCAGCAGCTTAGGTCGGGGGGGGCCTGGTACGCAGTATTTT	CASSLGRGGPGTQYF
TRBJ2-1	TRBD2	few	TRBV11-3	TGTGCCAGCAGTCCTCCGACTAGCGGGGGGGCAGATGAGCAGTTCTTC	CASSPPTSGGADEQFF
TRBJ1-1	NA	NA	TRBV6-4	TGTGCCAGCAGTGAAGAAGCGAACACTGAAGCTTTCTTT	CASSEEANTEAFF
TRBJ2-3	NA	NA	TRBV29-1	TGCAGCGTCCCGGGATTCACAGCCACAGATACGCAGTATTTT	CSVPGFTATDTQYF
TRBJ2-7	NA	NA	TRBV7-9	TGTGCCAGCAGTCTAGATGGGGGACGGACCAGGGAGCAGTACTTC	CASSLDGGRTREQYF
TRBJ1-5	NA	few	TRBV20-1	TGCAGTGCTGGGGGCGGGGGGAGCAATCAGCCCCAGCATTTT	CSAGGGGSNQPQHF
TRBJ1-1	NA	few	TRBV2	TGTGCCACACCCAGGGGTGACACTGAAGCTTTCTTT	CATPRGDTEAFF
TRBJ2-2	TRBD2	NA	TRBV12-3/TRBV12-4	TGTGCCAGCACACTAGCGGGTTTCACCGGGGAGCTGTTTTTT	CASTLAGFTGELFF
TRBJ1-1	NA	many	TRBV7-2	TGTGCCAGCAGCTTCGGGTGGGTTGTAGAAGCTTTCTTT	CASSFGWVVEAFF
TRBJ1-1	NA	NA	TRBV11-3	TGTGCCAGCAGACGCCAACAGCACACCCTGAACACTGAAGCTTTCTTT	CASRRQQHTLNTEAFF
TRBJ2-1	NA	few	TRBV3-1	TGTGCCAGCAGCCAAGCCCGGGCCTACAATGAGCAGTTCTTC	CASSQARAYNEQFF
TRBJ2-2	TRBD2	NA	TRBV5-6	TGTGCCAGCAGCTTGTACATGGCGGGAGACGACACCGGGGAGCTGTTTTTT	CASSLYMAGDDTGELFF
TRBJ2-1	TRBD2	many	TRBV7-2	TGTGCCAGCAGCTTAGGAGGTCGGGGGAGGGCCACTGAGCAGTTCTTC	CASSLGGRGRATEQFF
TRBJ1-2	TRBD1	NA	TRBV12-3/TRBV12-4	TGTGCCAGCAGTTTACTTTGGGACAGGGCAGGCGCGCACACCTTC	CASSLLWDRAGAHTF
TRBJ2-2	NA	NA	TRBV5-6	TGTGCCAGCAGCCAAACGGCGGACGGGGAGCTGTTTTTT	CASSQTADGELFF
TRBJ2-3	NA	many	TRBV20-1	TGCAGTGCCACCCGAGGGGGGGGCTTTCTTGGTACAGATACGCAGTATTTT	CSATRGGGFLGTDTQYF
TRBJ2-2	NA	few	TRBV7-6	TGTGCCAGCAGCTTAGGACAGGGAGGCACCGGGGAGCTGTTTTTT	CASSLGQGGTGELFF
TRBJ1-1	NA	NA	TRBV12-3/TRBV12-4	TGTGCCAGCAGTTTGTTTCTAGGTGGGGTGGAAGCTTTCTTT	CASSLFLGGVEAFF
TRBJ1-1	TRBD1	NA	TRBV7-9	TGTGCCAGCAGTAACAGGGGGCAAGGGGCTTTCTTT	CASSNRGQGAFF
TRBJ2-1	TRBD2	NA	TRBV20-1	TGCACTGGACTAGCGTCTGGGTGGCAGTTCTTC	CTGLASGWQFF
TRBJ1-1	NA	NA	TRBV28	TGTGCCAGCAAGGGACACGCAATGAACACTGAAGCTTTCTTT	CASKGHAMNTEAFF
TRBJ2-7	TRBD2	few	TRBV27	TGTGCCAGCAGTTTCCGCCGAACTAGCGGGAGGGCCATGGGGAACGAGCAGTACTTC	CASSFRRTSGRAMGNEQYF
TRBJ1-2	NA	few	TRBV4-3	TGCGCCAGCAGCCAATCCCACGGTACTAACTATGGCTACACCTTC	CASSQSHGTNYGYTF
TRBJ2-3	TRBD2	NA	TRBV7-9	TGTGCCAGCTTCCCATTCCAGGGAGGGAGCACAGATACGCAGTATTTT	CASFPFQGGSTDTQYF
TRBJ2-7	NA	NA	TRBV30	TGTGCCTGGAGGCGGGGATCGGGATACGAGCAGTACTTC	CAWRRGSGYEQYF
TRBJ1-4	NA	NA	TRBV20-1	TGCAGTGCTAGGATCGGAGGTTGGAGCAATGAAAAACTGTTTTTT	CSARIGGWSNEKLFF
TRBJ2-1	TRBD2	NA	TRBV7-2	TGTGCCAGCAGCTTATGGGGACTAAACTACAATGAGCAGTTCTTC	CASSLWGLNYNEQFF
TRBJ1-5	TRBD1	few	TRBV28	TGTGCCAGCCGGGACAGGGGGGATCAGCCCCAGCATTTT	CASRDRGDQPQHF
TRBJ1-1	TRBD1	many	TRBV5-1	TGCGCCAGCAGCCTCCGGGACAGGGAACGAGTTATCTTT	CASSLRDRERVIF
TRBJ1-5	NA	many	TRBV29-1	TGCAGCGTTGGAGGGGTTAGCAATCAGCCCCAGCATTTT	CSVGGVSNQPQHF
TRBJ1-1	NA	NA	TRBV6-5	TGTGCCAGCAGTTCCCCTGGGGGGGCCACTGAAGCTTTCTTT	CASSSPGGATEAFF
TRBJ1-2	NA	NA	TRBV6-1	TGTGCCAGCAGTCTCACAGGGTACACTGGCTACACCTTC	CASSLTGYTGYTF
TRBJ2-2	NA	NA	TRBV6-5	TGTGCCAGCAGTCTACTAGAGATCGGGGAGCTGTTTTTT	CASSLLEIGELFF
TRBJ1-1	NA	NA	TRBV7-3	TGTGCCAGCAGCCGAGCACAGTTTACTGAAGCTTTCTTT	CASSRAQFTEAFF
TRBJ2-3	NA	NA	TRBV21-1	NA	CASSNTFGQGSTDTQYF
TRBJ1-5	NA	NA	TRBV2	TGTGCCAGCAGTGAAGCGGCCAGGGATCAGCCCCAGCATTTT	CASSEAARDQPQHF
TRBJ2-7	NA	NA	TRBV7-8	TGTGCCAGCAGCGCCGACGGAGGAAGGCACTACGAGCAGTACTTC	CASSADGGRHYEQYF